Each of the 17 T cell receptor beta chains below was sequenced from the same sample in a study of CD8+ T cells in alopecia areata. Once RNA had been extracted, it was reverse transcribed into cDNA to act as the sequencing template. The repertoire was sequenced with immunoSEQ multiplex PCR; TCRdb's copy has only in-frame clones and lacks some. Here the sample spans around 160,000 clones, around 59% being singletons. Sample treatment: oral pan-JAK inhibitor, 5-10 mg twice daily. The sample here was CD4+ T cells sorted from blood, taken at week 24, from a patient treated with tofacitinib. Receptors originate from a human donor with alopecia areata.

This chain joins TRBV18 and TRBJ2-7; a weak D match, TRBD2 (5 bases). CDR3 length: 14 amino acids. Germline V gene lookup returns CDR1 KGHSH and CDR2 LQKENI. V shed 5 bases and J shed 0 bases, with 11 bases lying between them. CDR3 nucleotide sequence: TGTGCCAGCTCAGAGAGGGAGAACTCCTACGAGCAGTACTTC. Amino acid sequence: CASSERENSYEQYF.

The chain couples TRBV4-1 to TRBJ1-2, with D uncertain. The V end lost 0 bases, the J end lost 4 bases, and 15 bases lay between the germline ends. The CDR3 spans 16 residues. CDR1 is MGHRA, CDR2 YSYEKL, per germline. The CDR3 protein is CASSQESPATFYGYTF. In nucleotides, the CDR3 is TGCGCCAGCAGCCAAGAGTCCCCAGCGACCTTCTATGGCTACACCTTC.

The chain recombines TRBV30 with TRBJ1-1; D possibly corresponds to TRBD1 (6 bases). The CDR3 runs to 14 residues. CDR1 GTSNPN and CDR2 SVGIG come from the germline V gene (reference sequence). The ends were cut back, 0 bases at V and 2 bases at J, with 10 bases in the middle. CDR3: CAWSVTGTNTEAFF. The CDR3 region has the DNA TGTGCCTGGAGTGTAACAGGGACAAACACTGAAGCTTTCTTT.

The CDR3 reads CSVSAGTGNTEAFF. DNA of the CDR3: TGCAGCGTTTCCGCCGGGACAGGGAACACTGAAGCTTTCTTT. V and J are TRBV29-1 and TRBJ1-1; TRBD1 matches at 8 bases. Losses at the gene ends were 5 bases for V and 1 base for J; bases not matched to a gene: 6. The CDR3 extends over 14 amino acids. Germline values: CDR1 SQVTM, CDR2 ANQGSEA. The variable domain in full, completed from reference TRBV29-1 and TRBJ1-1, reads SAVISQKPSRDICQRGTSLTIQCQVDSQVTMMFWYRQQPGQSLTLIATANQGSEATYESGFVIDKFPISRPNLTFSTLTVSNMSPEDSSIYLCSVSAGTGNTEAFFGQGTRLTVV.

The gene calls are TRBV4-1 and TRBJ2-7; possibly TRBD1 for D (5 bases). Germline assignment: CDR1 MGHRA and CDR2 YSYEKL. V lost 4 bases to trimming and J lost 0 bases, with 10 bases between them. The CDR3 has 14 amino acids. The CDR3 DNA follows: TGCGCCAGCAGCCCCCTGACAGTCTCCTACGAGCAGTACTTC. The encoded protein is CASSPLTVSYEQYF.

This clone showed up just a few times. Other DNA sequences within the sample encode an identical CDR3. V usage is TRBV5-1 and J usage is TRBJ2-1; 9 bases are shared with TRBD1. J gave up 0 bases and V 0 bases, and 10 bases lay outside the gene matches. This CDR3 region has 19 residues. CDR1 and CDR2 (germline): SGHRS, YFSETQ. The CDR3 region has the DNA TGCGCCAGCAGCTTGGGTACAGGGGGCTCCCTAAGCTCCTACAATGAGCAGTTCTTC. It codes for CASSLGTGGSLSSYNEQFF.

This chain joins TRBV5-1 and TRBJ1-4, with D possibly matching TRBD1 (5 bases). The CDR3 runs to 17 residues. In germline, CDR1 is SGHRS, CDR2 YFSETQ. Trimming cost V 0 bases and J 7 bases, with 19 bases left between them. The CDR3 spells CASSLVTSADKVEKLFF. The CDR3 region has the DNA TGCGCCAGCAGCTTGGTAACCTCGGCGGACAAGGTTGAAAAACTGTTTTTT.

The chain links TRBV13 to TRBJ2-3; 12 bases are shared with TRBD2. This CDR3 is built from 15 residues. The germline V gene encodes CDR1 PRHDT and CDR2 FYEKMQ (reference sequence). Trimming removed 6 bases from V and 2 bases from J; junction bases left unmatched: 3. DNA for the CDR3: TGTGCCAGCAGTTGGACTAGCGGGATCACAGATACGCAGTATTTT. Protein sequence: CASSWTSGITDTQYF. Looking up the rest from reference TRBV13 and TRBJ2-3 gives the full variable domain: AAGVIQSPRHLIKEKRETATLKCYPIPRHDTVYWYQQGPGQDPQFLISFYEKMQSDKGSIPDRFSAQQFSDYHSELNMSSLELGDSALYFCASSWTSGITDTQYFGPGTRLTVL.

The rearrangement uses TRBV29-1 and TRBJ1-2, with D hard to call. V lost 6 bases to trimming and J lost 4 bases, with 12 bases between them. From germline, CDR1 is SQVTM and CDR2 ANQGSEA. There are 12 residues in the CDR3. The CDR3 protein is CSVAPGLYGYTF. CDR3 sequence (DNA): TGCAGCGTAGCACCCGGACTCTATGGCTACACCTTC.

V usage is TRBV6-1 and J usage is TRBJ1-1; no clear D gene. V lost 2 bases, J lost 0 bases, and 4 bases lay in between. Germline-derived CDR1 and CDR2 are MNHNS and SASEGT. The CDR3 covers 13 residues. CDR3 bases: TGTGCCAGCAGTGAACATTTGAACACTGAAGCTTTCTTT. This translates into CASSEHLNTEAFF.

This clone came up a few times. The chain has TRBV23-1 and TRBJ1-5; no reliable D call. TRBV23-1 is assigned to the ORF class and has an uncertain function. Trimming pared 4 bases from V and 3 bases from J, leaving 16 bases between. The CDR3 extends over 16 amino acids. CDR3 nucleotides: TGCGCCAGCAGTCCTACCCGACGGCGTTACAATCAGCCCCAGCATTTT. It codes for CASSPTRRRYNQPQHF.

This CDR3 reads CASSLDGTGDEKLFF. DNA for the CDR3: TGCGCCAGCAGCTTGGATGGGACAGGGGACGAAAAACTGTTTTTT. The J gene is TRBJ1-4, the V gene TRBV5-1, with TRBD1 matching 10 bases. CDR1 is SGHRS, CDR2 YFSETQ, per germline. The CDR3 consists of 15 residues. V lost 0 bases and J lost 8; bases outside the gene matches: 4.

The gene calls are TRBV5-6 and TRBJ2-7; D not certain. Trimming pared 3 bases from V and 2 bases from J, leaving 9 bases between. The CDR3 has 13 amino acids. Germline CDR1 reads SGHDT; CDR2 reads YYEEEE. CDR3 in DNA: TGTGCCAGCAGCTCAAACCGCCCCTACGAGCAGTACTTC. This codes for CASSSNRPYEQYF.

The rearrangement links TRBV6-1 to TRBJ1-5; a weak D match, TRBD1 (5 bases). This CDR3 contains 13 residues. Trimming pared 7 bases from V and 7 bases from J, leaving 14 bases between. The germline gives CDR1 MNHNS, CDR2 SASEGT. The CDR3 spells CASKTPTDQPQHF. The CDR3 region has the DNA TGTGCCAGCAAGACTCCGACAGACCAGCCCCAGCATTTT.

This chain joins TRBV29-1 and TRBJ2-3, with 10 bases aligning to TRBD1. The germline V gene has CDR1 SQVTM and CDR2 ANQGSEA. The V segment lost 0 bases and the J segment 4 bases; nucleotides outside the gene matches: 7. This CDR3 comprises 16 residues. The CDR3 spells CSVEEGRQGAADTQYF. The CDR3 nucleotides are TGCAGCGTTGAAGAGGGGCGACAGGGGGCGGCAGATACGCAGTATTTT.

J is TRBJ1-1 and V is TRBV20-1, with D possibly matching TRBD1 (5 bases). Germline V gene sequence: CDR1 DFQATT, CDR2 SNEGSKA (reference sequence). The V gene lost 8 bases and the J gene lost 1 base, with 8 bases spanning the gap. This CDR3 has 11 residues. CDR3 protein: CSPGRNTEAFF. The DNA of the CDR3 is TGCAGTCCAGGGAGGAACACTGAAGCTTTCTTT.

This chain links TRBV2 with TRBJ2-6; TRBD1 matches 7 bases. CDR1 and CDR2 (germline): SNHLY, FYNNEI. The CDR3 spans 16 residues. V lost 7 bases and J lost 0; bases outside the gene matches: 6. DNA for the CDR3: TGTGCCAGCAACAGGGACAGTTACTCTGGGGCCAACGTCCTGACTTTC. Protein product: CASNRDSYSGANVLTF.